The 9 T cell receptor beta chains below all came from one sample that was sequenced in a study of control samples from healthy donors and cancer patients (dated by TCRdb to 2018 to 2021). Library preparation was by the immunoSEQ multiplex PCR assay. TCRdb provides this immuneACCESS table in a form limited to in-frame rearrangements. Some clones are lacking; in checked studies, under half of them reflect an unresolved V gene, and why the rest are absent is not known. Present in this sample are under 300,000 clones, around 80% of which were seen just once. The ten top clones hold approximately 12% of the sample. Sequencing used PBMCs. These receptors were taken from a woman aged 55-69 years with lung cancer.

The chain combines TRBV25-1 with TRBJ2-7; no firm D call. Germline V lookup: CDR1 MGHDK, CDR2 SYGVNS. There are 14 residues in the CDR3. V lost 2 bases, J lost 7 bases, and 15 bases lay in between. In DNA form, the CDR3 reads TGTGCCAGCAGTGAAGGTACGGCCCCTGGGGAGCAGTACTTC. Translating gives CASSEGTAPGEQYF.

The chain couples TRBV4-1 to TRBJ2-5, with 8 bases matching TRBD2. Germline assignment: CDR1 MGHRA and CDR2 YSYEKL. V gave up 0 bases and J gave up 4 bases; unmatched junction bases: 4. The CDR3 is made up of 15 amino acids. The CDR3 loop reads CASSQDPGLGETQYF. CDR3 nucleotide sequence: TGCGCCAGCAGCCAAGACCCGGGACTAGGAGAGACCCAGTACTTC.

This clone was found once. This chain links TRBV19 with TRBJ1-6; no reliable D call. V was cut by 3 bases and J by 7 bases, with 13 bases left in between. This CDR3 is built from 15 residues. Germline loops: CDR1 LNHDA, CDR2 SQIVND (reference sequence). This CDR3 is CASSMRGRGNSPLHF. The CDR3, as DNA: TGTGCCAGTAGTATGCGGGGAAGAGGGAATTCACCCCTCCACTTT.

This chain connects TRBV9 to TRBJ1-3, with D possibly TRBD1 on 6 matching bases. This CDR3 is built from 15 residues. The germline V and J ends were trimmed by 4 bases and 4 bases, with 15 bases remaining between them. Per germline, CDR1 SGDLS and CDR2 YYNGEE. The CDR3 loop reads CASSPTGTLGNTIYF. DNA for the CDR3: TGTGCCAGCAGCCCAACAGGGACCCTCGGAAACACCATATATTTT.

The J gene is TRBJ1-5, the V gene TRBV7-8, with 8 positions matching TRBD1. Trimming cost V 5 bases and J 1 base; bases outside gene matches: 4. Germline CDR1 SGHVS, CDR2 FQNEAQ. CDR3 length: 15 amino acids. The CDR3 region has the DNA TGTGCCAGCAGCCCCTGGACAGGGAGCAATCAGCCCCAGCATTTT. It yields the protein CASSPWTGSNQPQHF.

The chain uses TRBV5-1 and TRBJ2-3, with 10 bases matching TRBD1. The CDR3 has 16 amino acids. The junction had 8 bases not matched to a gene; V was cut back by 3 bases and J by 4 bases. Germline lookup yields CDR1 SGHRS and CDR2 YFSETQ. This CDR3 is CASSSYRQGAADTQYF. CDR3 bases: TGCGCCAGCAGCTCCTACCGACAGGGGGCTGCAGATACGCAGTATTTT.

The gene calls are TRBV28 and TRBJ2-6, with D tentatively TRBD1 (6 bases). V was clipped by 8 bases and J by 2 bases, with 7 bases between them. CDR1 and CDR2 from the germline V gene are MDHEN and SYDVKM. The length of the CDR3 is 13 residues. CDR3 amino acids: CASQGTGANVLTF. The CDR3, as DNA: TGTGCCAGCCAGGGGACTGGGGCCAACGTCCTGACTTTC.

The chain uses TRBV5-1 and TRBJ1-3, with unresolved D. V lost 4 bases and J lost 4, with 15 bases in between. This CDR3 has 15 amino acids. The germline gives CDR1 SGHRS, CDR2 YFSETQ. CDR3 bases: TGCGCCAGCAGCGCTGATCGAGTTCCCGGAAACACCATATATTTT. It encodes CASSADRVPGNTIYF.

This chain uses TRBV5-6 with TRBJ1-1; perhaps TRBD1 as D (6 bases). The CDR3 extends over 15 amino acids. CDR1 and CDR2 from the germline V gene are SGHDT and YYEEEE. Trimming left V 0 bases short and J 9 bases short, with 18 bases between. CDR3 nucleotide sequence: TGTGCCAGCAGCTTGGCCGGAGGTGGGGGGACACAAGCTTTCTTT. Amino acid sequence: CASSLAGGGGTQAFF.